This T cell receptor beta chain was recovered during a study of T cells in Graves' hyperthyroidism and ophthalmopathy (dated by TCRdb to between 2019 and 2020). Broadly, across the study: Peripheral blood was sampled at the time of initial diagnosis, prior to any treatment. To identify distinguishing TCR V-J signatures, a discovery cohort of roughly 100 patients was used, comprising 40 to 45 with Graves' ophthalmopathy and 55 to 65 with stable Graves' hyperthyroidism. According to the paper, TCR Vbeta CDR3 sequencing was carried out on over 130 peripheral blood samples, which came from approximately 41 ophthalmopathy, approximately 72 hyperthyroidism and about 17 progressor patients. Following sampling, methimazole starting at 30 mg daily was given to hyperthyroidism patients, and high-dose intravenous methylprednisolone was given to ophthalmopathy patients. Thyroid tissue and blood T-cell repertoires from about six Graves' hyperthyroidism patients were also compared in the study. Prospective prediction of ophthalmopathy was tested in an independent validation cohort consisting of 18 to 20 hyperthyroidism patients and 15 or so patients who later progressed to ophthalmopathy. The 75 to 100 discovery patients were randomly split 7:3 into training and test sets.

Reading from cysteine to phenylalanine, the CDR3 counts 17 amino acids. Only the CDR3 DNA stays, 51 bases, in frame from base 1. Sequences DFQATT (CDR1) and SNEGSKA (CDR2) are obtained from the germline V gene (reference sequence). From V the trimming removes 0 bases and from J it removes 1 base, while the gene matches leave 8 bases of the junction unaccounted for. This clonotype has at least ten counts. Its specific antigen is unknown. No base quality values were provided; no much bigger clone lies one nucleotide off. Here is what the overall study found, with its caveats: During validation, the model predicted progression to ophthalmopathy a median of approximately 6.5 months ahead of onset, with roughly 65% sensitivity and about 75% specificity. Most expanded thyroid clonotypes (frequency above 0.001) were also detected in blood, suggesting blood repertoires may reflect thyroid immune responses. No statistical method was used to fix the sample size in advance, and group allocation was not hidden from the investigators. A 13 V-J signature model separated ophthalmopathy from stable hyperthyroidism, with around 91% sensitivity and 81% to 82% specificity in cross-validation and 80%/75% in testing.

Stable Graves' hyperthyroidism was defined as no progression to ophthalmopathy during 18 months of follow-up. Hyperthyroidism patients were aged 18 to 65 years and newly diagnosed, with disease duration of less than 2 months. Any patient with an uncontrolled infection, another autoimmune disease, pregnancy or lactation was excluded. Clinical symptoms, serum thyroxine and TRAb, thyroid ultrasound, and orbital computed tomography formed the basis for the diagnoses. PBMCs were separated from roughly 9.6 ml of fresh peripheral blood using Ficoll-Paque density gradient centrifugation. Total RNA was extracted with Trizol reagent, and quality was checked on an Agilent 2100 Bioanalyzer. TCR beta CDR3 regions were amplified from RNA transcripts. The first round of RT-PCR for the TCR CDR3 was performed with the HTBI primer set and the Qiagen OneStep RT-PCR kit. A second multiplex PCR round built the libraries, followed by size selection and purification. Sequencing of the libraries was done on an Illumina HiSeq2000 using paired-end 100 bp reads. The authors' analysis ran thus. SOAPnuke was used to process the raw data, throwing out any read that contained adapters or uncalled bases, had a mean Phred below 15, or lacked an exact constant-primer or identifier match. High-quality paired reads were merged with COPE v1.2.5, and unique nucleotide sequences were defined as clonotypes. MiTCR v1.1 was used to align the clonotypes against IMGT TRBV, TRBD and TRBJ reference segments. The analysis included only V-J combinations with a frequency above 0.0001, which together covered approximately 99% of the repertoires. A TCS score was defined as the ratio between F50 (clonal expansion) and ExV (chaos), using BLOSUM62-based TCRdist between CDR3 peptides within each V-J. Welch's t-statistics and random forest reduced 500 to 650 V-J features to about 13, which were used in a naive Bayes classifier (R e1071). TCRdb passed the public sequencing reads through fastp at Q25 and MiXCR, retaining productive beta sequences. For every CDR3 protein sequence, its rows merge into one entry that carries the most common genes and DNA. The V and J calls and clone size come from TCRdb's table, not from the authors' own analysis. The sample table holds around 440,000 distinct CDR3 sequences, of which more than 15% were seen once. Around an eighth of the sample lies in the top ten.

Sequences were obtained from blood. The rearranged chain carries TRBV20-1 and TRBJ2-2; 7 nucleotides in the junction match TRBD2. The receptor comes from a woman between 18 and 29 years old with Graves' hyperthyroidism. For the CDR3, the sequence is CSARDGRASGNTGELFF. The DNA sequence follows: TGCAGTGCTAGAGATGGGAGGGCTAGCGGGAACACCGGGGAGCTGTTTTTT.